Included here is one TCR beta chain sequence, with context. No antigen is known for it. The CDR3 is 12 amino acids. Germline assignment: CDR1 LGHDT and CDR2 YNNKEL (reference sequence). The record originates from a study of monozygotic twins with inflammatory bowel disease. Study-level points and caveats: A reduction in TCRbeta diversity (inverse Simpson) was seen in IBD patients relative to healthy co-twins.

Nested PCRs of about 17 and 10 cycles, two in total, were run on TCRalpha and TCRbeta cDNA. From the 5' RACE reads, TCRdb lists one entry per CDR3 protein and no DNA. The record lists around 450,000 distinct CDR3 sequences, of which the ten most abundant hold 2.4%. The chain employs TRBV3-1 and TRBJ1-2; TCRdb reports TRBD1, a call that lacks DNA to check it against. The sequenced sample consisted of blood. This clonotype was obtained from a human donor with ulcerative colitis or Crohn's disease, or a healthy co-twin of an affected twin (not recorded which). CDR3 loop: CASSPGGAEYTF.